These 24 T cell receptor beta chains were sequenced from one sample in a study of T cells after yellow fever vaccination. MiXCR, applied by TCRdb to the 5' RACE reads, yields one record per CDR3 protein. The table includes around 350,000 distinct CDR3 sequences, about 6.2% detected once. The source material was PBMCs, sampled 5 days after the yellow fever booster vaccination. These TCRs come from a young man who received the YFV17D yellow fever vaccine.

V usage is TRBV19 and J usage is TRBJ2-2, with TRBD2 matching over 8 bases. V lost 7 bases, J lost 5 bases, and 6 bases stayed unmatched. This CDR3 has 14 amino acids. CDR1 LNHDA and CDR2 SQIVND come from the germline V gene (reference sequence). The CDR3 loop is CASIGGARTGELFF. The CDR3 bases are TGTGCCAGTATCGGGGGGGCGAGGACCGGGGAGCTGTTTTTT.

This clonotype was seen at least ten times. V gene TRBV7-2 combines with J gene TRBJ2-1; D gene ambiguous. Trimming shortened V by 0 bases and J by 6 bases, and 9 bases separated the two germline ends. The CDR3 extends over 14 amino acids. CDR1 and CDR2 (germline): SGHTA, FQGNSA. CDR3 DNA sequence: TGTGCCAGCAGCTTAGCGATGTTAGGCAATGAGCAGTTCTTC. It translates to CASSLAMLGNEQFF.

This clonotype turned up a few times. The chain links TRBV7-9 to TRBJ2-1, with 7 bases lining up with TRBD2. Germline loops: CDR1 SEHNR, CDR2 FQNEAQ (reference sequence). The CDR3 totals 13 residues. The ends lost 6 bases at V and 6 bases at J; junction bases unmatched: 5. In nucleotides, the CDR3 is TGTGCCAGCAGTCTGACTAGCCCCAATGAGCAGTTCTTC. Translated: CASSLTSPNEQFF. Full variable domain (outside the CDR3, taken from reference TRBV7-9 and TRBJ2-1): DTGVSQNPRHKITKRGQNVTFRCDPISEHNRLYWYRQTLGQGPEFLTYFQNEAQLEKSRLLSDRFSAERPKGSFSTLEIQRTEQGDSAMYLCASSLTSPNEQFFGPGTRLTVL.

This clonotype was observed many times. The chain is built from TRBV7-9 and TRBJ2-1; D is possibly TRBD1 (5 bases). The germline V gene has CDR1 SEHNR and CDR2 FQNEAQ (reference sequence). Trimming pared 10 bases from V and 10 bases from J, leaving 8 bases between. This CDR3 spans 9 amino acids. The CDR3 here is CANDREQFF. The CDR3 DNA is TGTGCCAACGACAGAGAGCAGTTCTTC.

The V gene is TRBV21-1, the J gene TRBJ2-3; TRBD2, the table's D call, was not compared with the DNA. TRBV21-1 is given as a pseudogene. The CDR3 totals 15 residues. In nucleotides, the CDR3 is TGTGCCAGCAGCAAAGACCGAGGAGGAAGGGATACGCAGTATTTT. It translates to CASSKDRGGRDTQYF.

The chain is built from TRBV9 and TRBJ2-6; perhaps D is TRBD1 or TRBD2 (5 bases each). Germline CDR1 reads SGDLS; CDR2 reads YYNGEE. Trimming cost V 4 bases and J 11 bases, with 19 bases left between them. CDR3 length: 15 amino acids. CDR3 sequence reads: CASSLGTEYSHVLTF. The DNA of the CDR3 is TGTGCCAGCAGCTTGGGGACCGAGTATTCTCACGTCCTGACTTTC.

This clonotype was counted many times. The J gene is TRBJ1-3, the V gene TRBV5-1; TRBD1 matches at 7 bases. V gave up 4 bases and J gave up 3 bases; unmatched junction bases: 7. This CDR3 is built from 15 residues. Germline lookup yields CDR1 SGHRS and CDR2 YFSETQ. The CDR3 nucleotides are TGCGCCAGCAGCATCGGGACAGACTTTGGAAACACCATATATTTT. Amino acids: CASSIGTDFGNTIYF.

V and J are TRBV28 and TRBJ2-7; the match to TRBD1 covers 7 bases. The ends lost 6 bases at V and 4 bases at J; junction bases unmatched: 3. This CDR3 has 12 residues. CDR1 is MDHEN and CDR2 is SYDVKM in the germline V gene. The CDR3 nucleotides read TGTGCCAGCAGGACAGGGTCGTACGAGCAGTACTTC. Its translation: CASRTGSYEQYF. The full variable domain, completed using reference TRBV28 and TRBJ2-7, is DVKVTQSSRYLVKRTGEKVFLECVQDMDHENMFWYRQDPGLGLRLIYFSYDVKMKEKGDIPEGYSVSREKKERFSLILESASTNQTSMYLCASRTGSYEQYFGPGTRLTVT.

In its sample, this clonotype was seen a few times. This chain connects TRBV20-1 to TRBJ2-1, with TRBD1 matching over 7 bases. The trim removed 1 base at V and 9 bases at J, leaving 12 bases unmatched. Germline loops: CDR1 DFQATT, CDR2 SNEGSKA (reference sequence). This CDR3 has 15 residues. DNA for the CDR3: TGCAGTGCTAGAGGCCCTCAGGGGCCAGGGGGTGAGCAGTTCTTC. Its translation: CSARGPQGPGGEQFF.

The table lists this clonotype with many counts. V is TRBV7-2 and J is TRBJ1-2; no firm D call. The germline CDR1 and CDR2 sequences are SGHTA and FQGNSA. This CDR3 contains 15 residues. The V gene lost 5 bases and the J gene lost 0 bases, with 13 bases spanning the gap. The CDR3 loop is CASSPSPPPNYGYTF. The DNA for the CDR3 is TGTGCCAGCAGCCCCAGCCCGCCACCTAACTATGGCTACACCTTC.

The gene calls are TRBV6-1 and TRBJ2-3; tentative D call: TRBD1 (7 bases). Trimming removed 7 bases from V and 2 bases from J, with 19 bases in between. The CDR3 length is 16 residues. In germline, CDR1 is MNHNS, CDR2 SASEGT. Here the CDR3 DNA reads TGTGCCAGCACCACCCAGGGGGGAGGCTCCACAGATACGCAGTATTTT. Translation gives CASTTQGGGSTDTQYF.

This clonotype was seen more than once but under ten times. The CDR3 DNA sequence: TGCAGTGCTAGTCTCCTCGCGTGGCAGTACTTC. This gives the protein CSASLLAWQYF. The chain joins TRBV20-1 to TRBJ2-7; D ambiguous. Trimming left V 3 bases short and J 9 bases short, with 12 bases between. This CDR3 comprises 11 residues. Germline V gene sequence: CDR1 DFQATT, CDR2 SNEGSKA (reference sequence).

This clonotype was seen ten or more times. The chain joins TRBV6-2 or TRBV6-3 to TRBJ2-1; D gene uncertain. The CDR3 contains 12 residues. V lost 6 bases, J lost 9 bases, and 12 bases lay in between. The V gene's germline CDR1 is MNHEY and CDR2 SVGEGT. The CDR3 protein is CASSLTRIEQFF. DNA of the CDR3: TGTGCCAGCAGCCTCACGCGGATTGAGCAGTTCTTC.

This clonotype was counted at least ten times. The V call is TRBV9, the J call TRBJ2-1; D possibly matches TRBD1 or TRBD2 (5 bases each). V lost 0 bases, J lost 0 bases, and 10 bases lay in between. This CDR3 contains 16 residues. CDR1 is SGDLS and CDR2 is YYNGEE in the germline V gene. The CDR3 loop is CASSVGDASSYNEQFF. CDR3 nucleotide sequence: TGTGCCAGCAGCGTAGGGGACGCGAGCTCCTACAATGAGCAGTTCTTC.

This clonotype showed up many times. This chain connects TRBV6-5 to TRBJ2-7; 13 bases agree with TRBD2. The J segment lost 3 bases and the V segment lost 4 bases, leaving 9 bases of the junction unmatched. The CDR3 is 17 residues long. Germline-derived CDR1 and CDR2 are MNHEY and SVGAGI. Here the CDR3 DNA reads TGTGCCAGCAGTTCCCTCCCCGGGACTAGCGGGAACTACGAGCAGTACTTC. As protein: CASSSLPGTSGNYEQYF.

This clonotype was seen a handful of times. This rearrangement joins TRBV12-3 or TRBV12-4 to TRBJ2-2; no clear D. CDR3 length: 11 amino acids. DNA of the CDR3: TGTGCGGGGAAGAACACCGGGGAGCTGTTTTTT. This translates into CAGKNTGELFF.

The chain joins TRBV19 to TRBJ1-5; no firm D call. The CDR3 is made up of 13 amino acids. Germline CDR1 LNHDA, CDR2 SQIVND (reference sequence). Trimming left V 3 bases short and J 5 bases short, with 8 bases between. The CDR3 loop is CASSITRDQPQHF. The CDR3 nucleotides are TGTGCCAGTAGTATTACGAGGGATCAGCCCCAGCATTTT.

Only a few counts were recorded for this clonotype. The rearrangement uses TRBV29-1 and TRBJ1-5, with a tentative D call TRBD1 (5 bases). Trimming stripped 7 bases from V and 2 bases from J, with 15 bases between. CDR1 and CDR2 (germline): SQVTM, ANQGSEA. CDR3 length: 14 amino acids. CDR3 sequence: CSADGRGGNQPQHF. The CDR3 DNA is TGCAGCGCCGACGGAAGGGGCGGCAATCAGCCCCAGCATTTT.

This clonotype was seen a handful of times. This rearrangement joins TRBV6-1 to TRBJ2-1; D could derive from TRBD1 or TRBD2 (6 bases each). Germline V gene data show CDR1 as MNHNS and CDR2 as SASEGT. V shed 6 bases and J shed 0 bases, with 18 bases lying between them. CDR3 length: 17 amino acids. CDR3 DNA sequence: TGTGCCAGCAGCCCGCCTGGGGGGCGCATCTCCTACAATGAGCAGTTCTTC. Amino acid sequence: CASSPPGGRISYNEQFF.

The chain joins TRBV9 to TRBJ2-1, with TRBD2 matching over 8 bases. The CDR3 length is 17 residues. Per the germline V gene, CDR1 is SGDLS and CDR2 is YYNGEE. V was clipped by 4 bases and J by 3 bases; unmatched bases: 12. The CDR3, as DNA: TGTGCCAGCAGCCTTCGTTCCGTAGCGGGAATCTACAATGAGCAGTTCTTC. Translated, it gives CASSLRSVAGIYNEQFF. The variable domain in full, with the rest retrieved from reference TRBV9 and TRBJ2-1, is DSGVTQTPKHLITATGQRVTLRCSPRSGDLSVYWYQQSLDQGLQFLIQYYNGEERAKGNILERFSAQQFPDLHSELNLSSLELGDSALYFCASSLRSVAGIYNEQFFGPGTRLTVL.

This clonotype was counted ten times or more. The V call is TRBV5-1, the J call TRBJ2-2; TRBD2 matches at 7 bases. J was trimmed by 2 bases and V by 6 bases; bases with no gene match: 10. The germline gives CDR1 SGHRS, CDR2 YFSETQ. The length of the CDR3 is 16 residues. The CDR3 DNA sequence: TGCGCCAGCAACCCTGGCGGGAGCGATAACACCGGGGAGCTGTTTTTT. Translated: CASNPGGSDNTGELFF.

This clonotype was recorded a few times. The chain joins TRBV7-2 to TRBJ2-7, with D hard to call. Trimming pared 5 bases from V and 1 base from J, leaving 12 bases between. Germline CDR1 and CDR2: SGHTA and FQGNSA. There are 14 residues in the CDR3. DNA of the CDR3: TGTGCCAGCAGCCGTCCGGGCCAATCCTACGAGCAGTACTTC. Amino acids: CASSRPGQSYEQYF.

This chain connects TRBV7-3 to TRBJ2-1; 9 bases line up with TRBD2. CDR1 is SGHTA and CDR2 is FQGTGA in the germline V gene. The CDR3 spans 14 residues. V trimming: 4 bases; J trimming: 6 bases; junction bases outside the gene matches: 4. CDR3 DNA: TGTGCCAGCAGCTCGCGTAGCGGGAGCAATGAGCAGTTCTTC. As protein: CASSSRSGSNEQFF.

This clonotype was seen only a few times. DNA of the CDR3: TGTGCCAGCAGCCAAGCTATGATGGGACAGGGGGTCGAGCAGTACTTC. Its protein product is CASSQAMMGQGVEQYF. V is TRBV3-1 and J is TRBJ2-7, with 11 bases identical to TRBD1. Trimming at V came to 1 base and at J to 6 bases, leaving 8 bases not matched to a gene. The CDR3 is made up of 16 amino acids. Germline V gene data show CDR1 as LGHDT and CDR2 as YNNKEL (reference sequence).